This T cell receptor beta chain is drawn from a study of shared clonotypes between healthy human individuals. Whole-study context: Samples came from two female and a few male donors aged 18 to 49. Per donor, CD8 memory used one plate, CD8 naive used two, CD4 memory used three and CD4 naive used three.

Here immunoSEQ multiplex PCR was the method, and the copy in TCRdb shows in-frame clones only, minus some. The sample records millions of clones, roughly 96% being singletons. CDR3 size: 15 residues. Per the germline V gene, CDR1 is MNHNY and CDR2 is SVGAGI (reference sequence). With 4 bases clipped from V and 1 base from J, the junction kept 4 bases outside the gene matches. The specimen was naive CD4+ T cells sorted from blood. Regarding subset: CD45RA+ positively selected. The chain employs TRBV6-6 and TRBJ1-3, with 7 bases fitting TRBD1. This clonotype originated in a man aged 18 to 35 in good health. CDR3 protein: CASSFTGASGNTIYF. In DNA form, the CDR3 reads TGTGCCAGCAGTTTTACAGGGGCTTCTGGAAACACCATATATTTT.